The clone carrying this TCR beta chain was found a few times. The data were obtained in a study of blood T cells in healthy people across ages. Primers used in a second PCR of about 6 to 11 cycles were a sample-barcoded 5' primer and a J-beta primer mix. TCRdb re-analysed the 5' RACE reads in MiXCR, keeping a single row per CDR3 protein. The sample yields 1.5 million to 2 million distinct CDR3 sequences, approximately 32% seen once. V was pared by 5 bases and J by 6 bases, with 20 bases between. The CDR3 runs to 16 residues. Germline-derived CDR1 and CDR2 are SGHTA and FQGTGA. The sequenced sample consisted of blood. This TCR was recovered from a woman aged 25 to 39 in good health. J is TRBJ1-5 and V is TRBV7-3; possible D gene TRBD1, 5 bases. The CDR3 loop reads CASSPGLRDVSQPQHF. The CDR3 nucleotides are TGTGCCAGCAGCCCCGGTTTAAGGGACGTGAGTCAGCCCCAGCATTTT.